This T cell receptor beta chain appears in the sequencing data of a study of T-cell reconstitution after alpha-beta-depleted transplantation in children. Note on this clonotype: Its matching antigen is unknown.

The CDR3 consists of 13 residues. With 8 bases clipped from V and 4 bases from J, the junction kept 6 bases outside the gene matches. Germline V gives CDR1 MNHNS, CDR2 SASEGT. Unique molecular identifiers were incorporated during preparation of the TCRbeta library. MiXCR was run by TCRdb on the PCR reads, yielding one entry per CDR3 protein. The sample yields 500,000 or so distinct CDR3 sequences, about 10% seen once. Findings and caveats of the study: There were reportedly several hundred expanded graft clones from which alpha-beta T cells came about two months after transplant. At the one-year point after transplant, T-cell counts and TCRbeta diversity were found to come mostly from T cells that had been newly produced.

Sample: PBMCs, mostly from graft donor cells, taken 180 days after TCRalphabeta/CD19-depleted stem cell transplant. The sequence was collected from a female patient aged 2 to 10 who had a stem cell transplant for aplastic anemia, so the T cells may come from the graft donor. This chain links TRBV6-1 with TRBJ1-2; 8 nucleotides agree with TRBD1. The CDR3 spells CASGGQGAYGYTF. As DNA, the CDR3 is TGTGCCAGCGGGGGGCAGGGGGCCTATGGCTACACCTTC.